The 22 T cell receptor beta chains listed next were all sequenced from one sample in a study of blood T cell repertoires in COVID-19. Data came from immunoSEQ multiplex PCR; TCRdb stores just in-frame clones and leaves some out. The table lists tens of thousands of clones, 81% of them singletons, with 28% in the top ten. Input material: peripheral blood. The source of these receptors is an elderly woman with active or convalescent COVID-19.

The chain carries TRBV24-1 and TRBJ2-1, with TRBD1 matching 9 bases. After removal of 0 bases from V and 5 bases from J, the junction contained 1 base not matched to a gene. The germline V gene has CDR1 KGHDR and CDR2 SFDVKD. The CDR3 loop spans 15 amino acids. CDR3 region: CATSDLGTGNNEQFF. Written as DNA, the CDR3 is TGTGCCACCAGTGATTTGGGGACAGGGAACAATGAGCAGTTCTTC.

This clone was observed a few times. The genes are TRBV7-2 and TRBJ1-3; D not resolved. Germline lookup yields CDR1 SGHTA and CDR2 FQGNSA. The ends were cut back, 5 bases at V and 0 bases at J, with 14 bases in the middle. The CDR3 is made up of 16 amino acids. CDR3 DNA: TGTGCCAGCAGCGCGCAGGCTTCCCACTCTGGAAACACCATATATTTT. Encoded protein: CASSAQASHSGNTIYF.

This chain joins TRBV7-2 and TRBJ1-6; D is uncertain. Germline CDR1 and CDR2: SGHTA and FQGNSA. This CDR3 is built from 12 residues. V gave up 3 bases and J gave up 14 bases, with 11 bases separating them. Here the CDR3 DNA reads TGTGCCAGCAGCTTCCGGGTGAAAGCCCTCCACTTT. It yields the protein CASSFRVKALHF.

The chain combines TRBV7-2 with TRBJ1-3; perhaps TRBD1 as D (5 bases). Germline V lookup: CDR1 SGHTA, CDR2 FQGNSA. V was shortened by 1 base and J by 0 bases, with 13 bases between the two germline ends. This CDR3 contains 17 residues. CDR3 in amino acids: CASSLGWQGSSGNTIYF. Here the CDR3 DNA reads TGTGCCAGCAGCTTAGGGTGGCAGGGTAGCTCTGGAAACACCATATATTTT.

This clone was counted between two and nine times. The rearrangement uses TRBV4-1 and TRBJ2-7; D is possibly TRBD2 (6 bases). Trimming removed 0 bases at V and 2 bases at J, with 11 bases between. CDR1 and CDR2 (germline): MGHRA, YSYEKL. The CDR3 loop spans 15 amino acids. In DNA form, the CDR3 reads TGCGCCAGCAGCCAAGATCGGGCGGGGCCCTACGAGCAGTACTTC. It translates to CASSQDRAGPYEQYF.

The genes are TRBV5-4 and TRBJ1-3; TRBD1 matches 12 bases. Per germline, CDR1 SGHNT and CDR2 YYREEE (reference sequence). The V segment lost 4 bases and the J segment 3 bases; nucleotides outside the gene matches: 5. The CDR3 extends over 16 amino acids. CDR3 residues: CASSPGQGAVGNTIYF. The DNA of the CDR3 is TGTGCCAGCAGCCCGGGACAGGGGGCGGTTGGAAACACCATATATTTT.

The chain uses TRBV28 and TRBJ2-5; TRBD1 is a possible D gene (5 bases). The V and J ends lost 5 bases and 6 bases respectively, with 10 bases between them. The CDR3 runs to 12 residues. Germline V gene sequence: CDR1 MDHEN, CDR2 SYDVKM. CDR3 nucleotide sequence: TGTGCCAGCAGTGGGGCTTTGCAGACCCAGTACTTC. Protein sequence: CASSGALQTQYF.

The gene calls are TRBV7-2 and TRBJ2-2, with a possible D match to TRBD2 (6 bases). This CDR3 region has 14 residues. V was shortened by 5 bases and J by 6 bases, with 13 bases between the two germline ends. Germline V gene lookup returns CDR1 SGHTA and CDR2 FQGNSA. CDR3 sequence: CASSLGLFPGELFF. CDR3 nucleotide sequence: TGTGCCAGCAGCCTAGGACTATTCCCCGGGGAGCTGTTTTTT. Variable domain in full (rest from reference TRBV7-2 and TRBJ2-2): GAGVSQSPSNKVTEKGKDVELRCDPISGHTALYWYRQSLGQGLEFLIYFQGNSAPDKSGLPSDRFSAERTGGSVSTLTIQRTQQEDSAVYLCASSLGLFPGELFFGEGSRLTVL.

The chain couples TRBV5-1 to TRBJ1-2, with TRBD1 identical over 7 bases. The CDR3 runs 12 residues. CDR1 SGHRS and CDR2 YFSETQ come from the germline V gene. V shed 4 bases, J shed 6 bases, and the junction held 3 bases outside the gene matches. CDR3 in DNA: TGCGCCAGCAGCCCCCAGGGGGATGGCTACACCTTC. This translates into CASSPQGDGYTF. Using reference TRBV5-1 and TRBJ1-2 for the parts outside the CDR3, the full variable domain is KAGVTQTPRYLIKTRGQQVTLSCSPISGHRSVSWYQQTPGQGLQFLFEYFSETQRNKGNFPGRFSGRQFSNSRSEMNVSTLELGDSALYLCASSPQGDGYTFGSGTRLTVV.

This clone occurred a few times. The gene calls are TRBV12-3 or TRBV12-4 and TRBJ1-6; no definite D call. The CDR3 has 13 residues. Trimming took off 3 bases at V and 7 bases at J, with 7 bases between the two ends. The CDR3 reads CASSFEGNSPLHF. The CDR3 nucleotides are TGTGCCAGCAGTTTTGAGGGAAATTCACCCCTCCACTTT.

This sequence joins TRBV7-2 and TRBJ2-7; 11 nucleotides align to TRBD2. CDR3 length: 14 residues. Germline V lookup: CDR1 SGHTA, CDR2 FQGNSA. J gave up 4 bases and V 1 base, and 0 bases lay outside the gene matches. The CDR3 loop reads CASSLGLAGYEQYF. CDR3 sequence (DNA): TGTGCCAGCAGCTTAGGACTAGCGGGGTACGAGCAGTACTTC.

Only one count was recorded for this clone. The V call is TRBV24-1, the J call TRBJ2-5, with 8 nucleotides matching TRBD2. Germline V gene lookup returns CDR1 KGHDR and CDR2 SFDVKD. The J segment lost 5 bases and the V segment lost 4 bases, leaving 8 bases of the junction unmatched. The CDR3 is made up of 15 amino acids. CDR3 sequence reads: CATSDPAGDGETQYF. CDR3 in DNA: TGTGCCACCAGTGACCCAGCGGGGGATGGGGAGACCCAGTACTTC.

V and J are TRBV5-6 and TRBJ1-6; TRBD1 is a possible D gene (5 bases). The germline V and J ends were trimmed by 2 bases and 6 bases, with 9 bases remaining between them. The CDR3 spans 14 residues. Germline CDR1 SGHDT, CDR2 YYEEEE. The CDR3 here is CASSFGHSNSPLHF. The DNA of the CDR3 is TGTGCCAGCAGCTTTGGACACTCTAATTCACCCCTCCACTTT.

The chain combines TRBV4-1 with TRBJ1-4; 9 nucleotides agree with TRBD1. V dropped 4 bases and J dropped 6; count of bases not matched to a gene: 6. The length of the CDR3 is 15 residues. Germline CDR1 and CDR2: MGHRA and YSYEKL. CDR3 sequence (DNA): TGCGCCAGCAGCCCGTGGACAGGGGAGTATGAAAAACTGTTTTTT. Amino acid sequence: CASSPWTGEYEKLFF.

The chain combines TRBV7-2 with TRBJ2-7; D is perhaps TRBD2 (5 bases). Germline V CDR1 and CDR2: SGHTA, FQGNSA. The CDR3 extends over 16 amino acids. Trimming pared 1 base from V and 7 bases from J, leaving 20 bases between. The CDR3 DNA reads TGTGCCAGCAGCTTAGAAAGATCCAATCCTTCGGGGGAGCAGTACTTC. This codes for CASSLERSNPSGEQYF.

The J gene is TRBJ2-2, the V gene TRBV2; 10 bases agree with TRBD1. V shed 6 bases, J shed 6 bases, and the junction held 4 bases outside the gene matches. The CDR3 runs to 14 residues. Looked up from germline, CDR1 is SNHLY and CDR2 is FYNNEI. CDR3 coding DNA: TGTGCCAGCAGATCCGGGACAGGGGCCGGGGAGCTGTTTTTT. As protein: CASRSGTGAGELFF. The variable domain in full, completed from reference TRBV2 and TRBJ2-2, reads EPEVTQTPSHQVTQMGQEVILRCVPISNHLYFYWYRQILGQKVEFLVSFYNNEISEKSEIFDDQFSVERPDGSNFTLKIRSTKLEDSAMYFCASRSGTGAGELFFGEGSRLTVL.

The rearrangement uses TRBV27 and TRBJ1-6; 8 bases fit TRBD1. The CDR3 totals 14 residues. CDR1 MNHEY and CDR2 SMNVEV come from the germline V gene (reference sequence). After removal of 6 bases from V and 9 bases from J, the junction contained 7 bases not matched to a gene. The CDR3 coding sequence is TGTGCCAGCAGCAACTCAGGGGGCATTTCACCCCTCCACTTT. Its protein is CASSNSGGISPLHF.

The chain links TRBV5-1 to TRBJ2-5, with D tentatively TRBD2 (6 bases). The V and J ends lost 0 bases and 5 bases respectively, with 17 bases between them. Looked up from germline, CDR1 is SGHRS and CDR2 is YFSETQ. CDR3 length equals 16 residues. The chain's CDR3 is CASSLGFGSMGETQYF. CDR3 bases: TGCGCCAGCAGCTTGGGTTTCGGGAGTATGGGGGAGACCCAGTACTTC.

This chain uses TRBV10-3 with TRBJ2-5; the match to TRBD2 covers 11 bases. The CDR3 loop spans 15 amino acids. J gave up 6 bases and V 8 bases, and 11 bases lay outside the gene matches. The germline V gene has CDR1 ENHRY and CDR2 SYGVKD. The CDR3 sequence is CAIGDTSGGDQTQYF. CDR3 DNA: TGTGCCATCGGGGATACTAGCGGGGGAGACCAGACCCAGTACTTC.

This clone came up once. The CDR3 coding sequence is TGCGCCAGCAGCCAAGAAGGGGTGGGCACAGATACGCAGTATTTT. Protein: CASSQEGVGTDTQYF. V and J are TRBV4-3 and TRBJ2-3; a weak D match, TRBD1 (5 bases). Germline CDR1 reads LGHNA; CDR2 reads YSLEER. With 0 bases removed from V and 1 base from J, the gap between germline ends came to 8 bases. The CDR3 is 15 residues long.

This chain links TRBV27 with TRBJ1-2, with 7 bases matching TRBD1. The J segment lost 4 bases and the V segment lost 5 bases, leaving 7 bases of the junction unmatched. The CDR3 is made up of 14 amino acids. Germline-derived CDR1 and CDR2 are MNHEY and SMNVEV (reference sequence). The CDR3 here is CASSPRTGGYGYTF. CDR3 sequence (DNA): TGTGCCAGCAGTCCGCGGACAGGAGGCTATGGCTACACCTTC.

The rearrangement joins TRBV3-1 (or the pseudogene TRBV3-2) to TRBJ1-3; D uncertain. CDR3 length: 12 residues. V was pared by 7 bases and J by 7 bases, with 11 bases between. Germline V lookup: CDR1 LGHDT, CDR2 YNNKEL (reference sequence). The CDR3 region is CASTSPGNTIYF. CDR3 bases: TGTGCCAGCACCTCTCCGGGGAACACCATATATTTT.